The 14 T cell receptor beta chains given below trace back to one sample, sequenced in a study of regulatory and conventional T cells in RAG deficiency. Genomic DNA came from blood conventional CD4+ T cells gated CD25-low CD127-high. The repertoire was sequenced with immunoSEQ multiplex PCR; TCRdb's copy has only in-frame clones and lacks some. The sample yields 40,000 to 55,000 clones, 70% to 90% seen once. In addition, the sample was reused for a study of regulatory T cells. That work states: The primer mix had 52 TRBV and 13 TRBJ primers.

The sequenced sample consisted of CD4+ effector T cells sorted from blood. Receptors originate from a human donor in good health.

V is TRBV28 and J is TRBJ1-5; a weak D match, TRBD1 (6 bases). CDR1 is MDHEN and CDR2 is SYDVKM in the germline V gene. CDR3 length: 15 amino acids. V was trimmed by 7 bases and J by 1 base, leaving 14 bases between them. Written as DNA, the CDR3 is TGTGCCAGCACCCTTGGGGGGGGCAGCAATCAGCCCCAGCATTTT. Translating it yields CASTLGGGSNQPQHF.

This chain links TRBV11-2 with TRBJ2-3; the D gene is possibly TRBD2 (5 bases). The CDR3 extends over 16 amino acids. Germline V CDR1 and CDR2: SGHAT, FQNNGV. Between the trimmed V and J ends, which lost 5 bases and 6 bases, there was a span of 21 bases. The CDR3 region has the DNA TGTGCCAGCAGCCCCGGGATCCCTAAATCCGGTGATACGCAGTATTTT. This gives the protein CASSPGIPKSGDTQYF.

This chain connects TRBV10-3 to TRBJ1-1; 8 bases are a match to TRBD1. This CDR3 is 15 amino acids long. Germline CDR1 reads ENHRY; CDR2 reads SYGVKD. V gave up 3 bases and J gave up 4 bases; unmatched junction bases: 7. In nucleotides, the CDR3 is TGTGCCATCAGTGAACATGACAGGGGAGTCACTGAAGCTTTCTTT. Residues: CAISEHDRGVTEAFF.

This chain joins TRBV6-6 and TRBJ1-5; 8 bases fit TRBD1. The germline V gene has CDR1 MNHNY and CDR2 SVGAGI (reference sequence). The CDR3 is made up of 15 amino acids. V dropped 6 bases and J dropped 0; count of bases not matched to a gene: 4. In DNA, the CDR3 is TGTGCCAGCAGGCTACAGGGGGATAGCAATCAGCCCCAGCATTTT. Residues: CASRLQGDSNQPQHF.

V usage is TRBV19 and J usage is TRBJ2-7, with TRBD2 identical over 9 bases. The germline V gene has CDR1 LNHDA and CDR2 SQIVND (reference sequence). The trim removed 4 bases at V and 1 base at J, leaving 14 bases unmatched. The CDR3 is 18 residues long. The CDR3 DNA reads TGTGCCAGTAGTACTCGGGGGGGTCTAGCGGGAAAATCCTACGAGCAGTACTTC. Translation: CASSTRGGLAGKSYEQYF.

The chain carries TRBV7-2 and TRBJ1-2; possibly TRBD1 for D (5 bases). The V and J ends lost 0 bases and 5 bases respectively, with 16 bases between them. This CDR3 is 16 amino acids long. Per germline, CDR1 SGHTA and CDR2 FQGNSA. The CDR3 nucleotides read TGTGCCAGCAGCTTAGCCTCCGGGACGGCCTCATATGGCTACACCTTC. Residues: CASSLASGTASYGYTF.

The chain uses TRBV11-2 and TRBJ2-1, with D tentatively TRBD2 (6 bases). Trimming removed 5 bases at V and 9 bases at J, with 14 bases between. The CDR3 is 13 amino acids. Germline lookup yields CDR1 SGHAT and CDR2 FQNNGV. The chain's CDR3 is CASSPNLEGEQFF. CDR3 sequence (DNA): TGTGCCAGCAGCCCAAATCTGGAGGGTGAGCAGTTCTTC.

This clone occurred a few times. This chain connects TRBV6-5 to TRBJ1-1; 9 bases are shared with TRBD1. The V and J ends lost 2 bases and 3 bases, in that order; junction bases with no gene match: 4. Germline CDR1 is MNHEY and CDR2 is SVGAGI. The CDR3 has 15 amino acids. The CDR3 bases are TGTGCCAGCAGTTACCCCGGACAGGGGCACACTGAAGCTTTCTTT. It translates to CASSYPGQGHTEAFF.

The CDR3 region is CASAQGGQTNYGYTF. CDR3 nucleotide sequence: TGTGCCAGCGCGCAGGGAGGTCAAACTAACTATGGCTACACCTTC. The chain recombines TRBV28 with TRBJ1-2; D may be TRBD1 (5 bases). Per the germline V gene, CDR1 is MDHEN and CDR2 is SYDVKM. V lost 8 bases and J lost 0, with 16 bases in between. CDR3 length equals 15 residues.

This chain uses TRBV2 with TRBJ1-6, with unresolved D. The CDR3 is 12 amino acids. The V end lost 8 bases, the J end lost 8 bases, and 10 bases lay between the germline ends. Per the germline V gene, CDR1 is SNHLY and CDR2 is FYNNEI. DNA of the CDR3: TGTGCCAGCTCCGAGGAGGATTCACCCCTCCACTTT. Translating it yields CASSEEDSPLHF. Full variable domain (missing parts from reference TRBV2 and TRBJ1-6): EPEVTQTPSHQVTQMGQEVILRCVPISNHLYFYWYRQILGQKVEFLVSFYNNEISEKSEIFDDQFSVERPDGSNFTLKIRSTKLEDSAMYFCASSEEDSPLHFGNGTRLTVT.

The chain joins TRBV7-6 to TRBJ1-1, with no clear D. Trimming took 1 base from V and 1 from J, leaving 4 bases between them. This CDR3 contains 13 residues. Germline CDR1 is SGHVS and CDR2 is FNYEAQ. CDR3 residues: CASSLEPNTEAFF. CDR3 bases: TGTGCCAGCAGCTTAGAACCGAACACTGAAGCTTTCTTT.

The chain's CDR3 is CASSLAGDDTDTQYF. CDR3 in DNA: TGCGCCAGCAGCTTGGCTGGGGACGATACAGATACGCAGTATTTT. V gene TRBV5-1 combines with J gene TRBJ2-3, with D perhaps assigned TRBD1 or TRBD2 (5 bases each). The CDR3 contains 15 residues. V lost 0 bases and J lost 3, with 11 bases in between. Germline values: CDR1 SGHRS, CDR2 YFSETQ. The complete variable domain, with remaining parts taken from reference TRBV5-1 and TRBJ2-3, reads KAGVTQTPRYLIKTRGQQVTLSCSPISGHRSVSWYQQTPGQGLQFLFEYFSETQRNKGNFPGRFSGRQFSNSRSEMNVSTLELGDSALYLCASSLAGDDTDTQYFGPGTRLTVL.

This chain connects TRBV11-3 to TRBJ2-5; TRBD2 aligns across 11 bases. The CDR3 has 15 amino acids. V lost 1 base and J lost 4; bases outside the gene matches: 2. CDR1 is SGHNT and CDR2 is YENEEA in the germline V gene. The CDR3 here is CASSLGLAGRETQYF. The CDR3 DNA sequence: TGTGCCAGCAGCTTAGGACTAGCGGGACGAGAGACCCAGTACTTC.

V usage is TRBV5-8 and J usage is TRBJ2-7; 9 bases fit TRBD1. V lost 6 bases to trimming and J lost 2 bases; unmatched junction nucleotides: 3. Germline CDR1 and CDR2: SGHTS and YDEGEE. The CDR3 spans 13 residues. CDR3 residues: CASIRQGAYEQYF. CDR3 DNA: TGTGCCAGCATCAGACAGGGGGCCTACGAGCAGTACTTC.